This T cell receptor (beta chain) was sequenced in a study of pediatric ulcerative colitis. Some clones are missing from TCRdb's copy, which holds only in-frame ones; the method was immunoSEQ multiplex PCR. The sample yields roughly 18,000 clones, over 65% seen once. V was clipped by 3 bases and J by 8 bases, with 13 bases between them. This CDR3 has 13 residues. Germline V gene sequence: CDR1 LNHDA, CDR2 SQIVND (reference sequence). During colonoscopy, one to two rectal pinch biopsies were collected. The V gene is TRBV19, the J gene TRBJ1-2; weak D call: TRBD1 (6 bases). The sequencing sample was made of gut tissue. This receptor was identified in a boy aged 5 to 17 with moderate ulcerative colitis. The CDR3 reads CASSMTRGTGYTF. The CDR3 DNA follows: TGTGCCAGTAGTATGACCAGGGGAACCGGCTACACCTTC.